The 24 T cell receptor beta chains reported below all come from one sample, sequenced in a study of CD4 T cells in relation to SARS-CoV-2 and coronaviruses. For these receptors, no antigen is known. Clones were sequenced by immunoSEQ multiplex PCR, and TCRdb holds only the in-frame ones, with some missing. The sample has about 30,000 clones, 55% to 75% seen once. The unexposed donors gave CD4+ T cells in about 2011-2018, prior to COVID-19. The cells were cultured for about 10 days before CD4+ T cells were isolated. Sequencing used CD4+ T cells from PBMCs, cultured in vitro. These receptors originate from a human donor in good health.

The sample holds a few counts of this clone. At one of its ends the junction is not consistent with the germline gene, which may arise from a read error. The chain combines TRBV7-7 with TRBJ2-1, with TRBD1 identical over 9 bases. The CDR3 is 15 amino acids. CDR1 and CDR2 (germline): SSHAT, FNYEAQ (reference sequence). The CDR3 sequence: CASSPGTGRGNEQFF. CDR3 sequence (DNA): TGTGCTAGCAGCCCGGGGACAGGGAGAGGCAATGAGCAGTTCTTC.

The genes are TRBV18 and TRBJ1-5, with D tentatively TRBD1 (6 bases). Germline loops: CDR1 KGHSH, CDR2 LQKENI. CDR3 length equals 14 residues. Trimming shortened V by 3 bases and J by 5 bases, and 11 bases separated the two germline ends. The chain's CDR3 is CASSPRGGDQPQHF. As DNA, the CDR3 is TGTGCCAGCTCACCCCGGGGGGGCGATCAGCCCCAGCATTTT.

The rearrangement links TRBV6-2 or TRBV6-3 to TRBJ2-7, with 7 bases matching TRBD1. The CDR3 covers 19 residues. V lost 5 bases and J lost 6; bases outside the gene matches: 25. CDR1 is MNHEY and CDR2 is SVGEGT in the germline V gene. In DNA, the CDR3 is TGTGCCAGCAGTCCCCAGTTTATCGGAAGACTTCACAGGGGCCTCGAGCAGTACTTC. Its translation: CASSPQFIGRLHRGLEQYF.

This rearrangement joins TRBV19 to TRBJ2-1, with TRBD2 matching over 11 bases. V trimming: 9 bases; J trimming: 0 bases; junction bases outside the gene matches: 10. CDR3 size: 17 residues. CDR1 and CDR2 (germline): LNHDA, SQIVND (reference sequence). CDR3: CARGITSGGYSYNEQFF. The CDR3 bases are TGTGCCAGGGGTATTACTAGCGGGGGTTACTCCTACAATGAGCAGTTCTTC.

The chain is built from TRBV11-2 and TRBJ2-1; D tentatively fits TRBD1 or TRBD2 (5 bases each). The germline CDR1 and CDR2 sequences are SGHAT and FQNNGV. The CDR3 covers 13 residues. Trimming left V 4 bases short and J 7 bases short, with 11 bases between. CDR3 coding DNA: TGTGCCAGCAGCTGGGGGTCGGGGAATGAGCAGTTCTTC. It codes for CASSWGSGNEQFF.

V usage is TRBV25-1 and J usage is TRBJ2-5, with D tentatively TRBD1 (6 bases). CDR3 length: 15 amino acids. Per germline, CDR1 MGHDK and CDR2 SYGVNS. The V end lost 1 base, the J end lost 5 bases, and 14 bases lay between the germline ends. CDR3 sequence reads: CASSESLTGWETQYF. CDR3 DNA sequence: TGTGCCAGCAGTGAATCGTTGACAGGATGGGAGACCCAGTACTTC. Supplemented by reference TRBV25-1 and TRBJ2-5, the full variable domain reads EADIYQTPRYLVIGTGKKITLECSQTMGHDKMYWYQQDPGMELHLIHYSYGVNSTEKGDLSSESTVSRIRTEHFPLTLESARPSHTSQYLCASSESLTGWETQYFGPGTRLLVL.

The CDR3 DNA follows: TGTGCCAGCAGTTTTTCAGGGGATCTAGCCAAAAACATTCAGTACTTC. Protein sequence: CASSFSGDLAKNIQYF. J is TRBJ2-4 and V is TRBV6-5; weak D call: TRBD1 (6 bases). Germline V gene data show CDR1 as MNHEY and CDR2 as SVGAGI. V dropped 4 bases and J dropped 0 bases, with 13 bases sitting between them. This CDR3 is built from 16 residues.

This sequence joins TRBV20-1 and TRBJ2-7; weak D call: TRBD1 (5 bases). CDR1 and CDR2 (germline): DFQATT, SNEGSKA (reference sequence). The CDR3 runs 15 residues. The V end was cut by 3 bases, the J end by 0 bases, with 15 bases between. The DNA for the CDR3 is TGCAGTGCTAGTGCCGGAACTACAGGCTCCTACGAGCAGTACTTC. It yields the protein CSASAGTTGSYEQYF.

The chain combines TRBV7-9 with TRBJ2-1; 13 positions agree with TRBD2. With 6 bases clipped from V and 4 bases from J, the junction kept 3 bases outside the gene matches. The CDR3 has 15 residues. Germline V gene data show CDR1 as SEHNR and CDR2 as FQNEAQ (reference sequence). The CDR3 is CASSSGLAGYNEQFF. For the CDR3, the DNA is TGTGCCAGCAGTTCGGGACTAGCGGGATACAATGAGCAGTTCTTC.

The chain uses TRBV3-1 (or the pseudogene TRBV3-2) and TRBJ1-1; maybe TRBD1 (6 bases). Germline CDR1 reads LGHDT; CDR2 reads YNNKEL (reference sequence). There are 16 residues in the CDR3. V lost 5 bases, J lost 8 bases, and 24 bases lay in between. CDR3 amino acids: CASSVRWQGPQGEAFF. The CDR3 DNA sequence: TGTGCCAGCAGCGTTCGCTGGCAGGGGCCTCAGGGGGAAGCTTTCTTT.

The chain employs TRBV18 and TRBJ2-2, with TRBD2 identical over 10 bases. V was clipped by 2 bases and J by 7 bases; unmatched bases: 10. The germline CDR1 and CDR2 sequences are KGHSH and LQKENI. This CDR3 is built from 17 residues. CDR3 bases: TGTGCCAGCTCACCATGGCTAGCGGGAGACGGGCACGGGGAGCTGTTTTTT. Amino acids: CASSPWLAGDGHGELFF.

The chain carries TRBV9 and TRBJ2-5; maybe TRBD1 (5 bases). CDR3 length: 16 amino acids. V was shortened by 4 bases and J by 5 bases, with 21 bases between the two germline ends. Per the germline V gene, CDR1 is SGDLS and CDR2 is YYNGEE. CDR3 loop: CASSPQGFAHRETQYF. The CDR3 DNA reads TGTGCCAGCAGCCCCCAGGGTTTCGCCCACAGGGAGACCCAGTACTTC.

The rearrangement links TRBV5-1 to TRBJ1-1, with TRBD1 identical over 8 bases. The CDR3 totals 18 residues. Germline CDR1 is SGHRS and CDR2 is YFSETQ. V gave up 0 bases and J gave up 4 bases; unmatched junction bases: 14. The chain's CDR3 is CASSLANQGAKFGTEAFF. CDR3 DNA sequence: TGCGCCAGCAGCTTGGCCAATCAGGGGGCTAAGTTCGGCACTGAAGCTTTCTTT.

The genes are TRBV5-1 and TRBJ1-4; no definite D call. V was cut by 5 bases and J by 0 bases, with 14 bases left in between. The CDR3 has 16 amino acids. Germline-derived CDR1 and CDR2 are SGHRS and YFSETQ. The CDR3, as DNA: TGCGCCAGCAGGGAAGGGATCGGTCCAACTAATGAAAAACTGTTTTTT. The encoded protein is CASREGIGPTNEKLFF.

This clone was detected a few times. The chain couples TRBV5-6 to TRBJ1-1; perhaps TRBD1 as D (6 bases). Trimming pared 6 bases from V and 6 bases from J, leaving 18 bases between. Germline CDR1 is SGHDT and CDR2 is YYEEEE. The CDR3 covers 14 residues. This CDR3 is CASTTPGQWAEAFF. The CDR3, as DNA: TGTGCCAGCACCACCCCTGGACAGTGGGCTGAAGCTTTCTTT.

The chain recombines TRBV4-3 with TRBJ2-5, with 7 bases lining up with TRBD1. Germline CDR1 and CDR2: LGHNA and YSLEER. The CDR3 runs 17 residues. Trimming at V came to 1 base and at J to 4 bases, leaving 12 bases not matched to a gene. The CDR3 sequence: CASSQVSSKGARETQYF. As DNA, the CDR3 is TGCGCCAGCAGCCAAGTGTCCTCAAAGGGGGCGCGAGAGACCCAGTACTTC.

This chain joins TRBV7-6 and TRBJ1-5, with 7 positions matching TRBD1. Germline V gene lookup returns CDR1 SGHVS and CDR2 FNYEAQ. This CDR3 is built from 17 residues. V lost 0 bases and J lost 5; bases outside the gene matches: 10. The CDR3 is CASSLAPSQGLYQPQHF. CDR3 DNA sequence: TGTGCCAGCAGCTTAGCCCCCTCACAGGGGTTATATCAGCCCCAGCATTTT. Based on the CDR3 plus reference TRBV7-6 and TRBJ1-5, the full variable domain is GAGVSQSPRYKVTKRGQDVALRCDPISGHVSLYWYRQALGQGPEFLTYFNYEAQQDKSGLPNDRFSAERPEGSISTLTIQRTEQRDSAMYRCASSLAPSQGLYQPQHFGDGTRLSIL.

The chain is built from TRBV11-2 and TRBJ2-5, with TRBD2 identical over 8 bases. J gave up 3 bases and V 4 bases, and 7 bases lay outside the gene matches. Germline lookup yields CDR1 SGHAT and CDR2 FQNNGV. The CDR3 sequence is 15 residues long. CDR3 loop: CASSSAGTRKETQYF. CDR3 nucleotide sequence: TGTGCCAGCAGCTCTGCCGGGACTAGGAAAGAGACCCAGTACTTC.

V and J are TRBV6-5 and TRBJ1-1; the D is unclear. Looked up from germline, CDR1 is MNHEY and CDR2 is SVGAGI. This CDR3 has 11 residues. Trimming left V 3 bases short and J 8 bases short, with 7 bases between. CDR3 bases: TGTGCCAGCAGTTATCTCTCGGAAGCTTTCTTT. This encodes CASSYLSEAFF.

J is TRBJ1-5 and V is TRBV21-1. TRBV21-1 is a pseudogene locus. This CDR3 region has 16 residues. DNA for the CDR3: TGTGCCAGCATCGAAAAAACCTTTTTCCGCGGTCAGCCCCAGCATTTT. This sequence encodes CASIEKTFFRGQPQHF.

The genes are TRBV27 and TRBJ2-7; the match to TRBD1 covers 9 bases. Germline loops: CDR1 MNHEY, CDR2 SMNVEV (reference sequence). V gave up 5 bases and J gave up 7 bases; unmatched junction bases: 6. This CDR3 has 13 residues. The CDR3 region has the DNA TGTGCCAGCAGTCGGGACAGGGCGGATGAGCAGTACTTC. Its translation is CASSRDRADEQYF.

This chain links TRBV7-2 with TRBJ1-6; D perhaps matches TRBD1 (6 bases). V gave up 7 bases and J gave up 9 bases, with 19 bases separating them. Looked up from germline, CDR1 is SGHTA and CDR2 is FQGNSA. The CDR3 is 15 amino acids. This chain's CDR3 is CASTLGREGGSPLHF. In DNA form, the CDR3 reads TGTGCCAGCACCCTAGGCAGGGAGGGGGGTTCACCCCTCCACTTT.

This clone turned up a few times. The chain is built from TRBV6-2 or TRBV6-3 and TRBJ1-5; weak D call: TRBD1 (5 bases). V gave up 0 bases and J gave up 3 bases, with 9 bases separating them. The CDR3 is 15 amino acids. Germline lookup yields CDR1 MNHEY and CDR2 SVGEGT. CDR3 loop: CASSYSLQANQPQHF. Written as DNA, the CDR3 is TGTGCCAGCAGTTACTCGTTACAGGCCAATCAGCCCCAGCATTTT.

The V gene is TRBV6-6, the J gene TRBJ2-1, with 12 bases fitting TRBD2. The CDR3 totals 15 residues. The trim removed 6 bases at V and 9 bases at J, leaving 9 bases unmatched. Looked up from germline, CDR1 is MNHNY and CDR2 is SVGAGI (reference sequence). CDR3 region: CASRGGTSGWSEQFF. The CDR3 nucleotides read TGTGCCAGCAGAGGGGGGACTAGCGGGTGGAGTGAGCAGTTCTTC.